This entry is about one TCR beta chain. This clone occurred a few times. The antigen it binds to is not known. No much larger clonotype is one base removed from it; base qualities were not supplied. V gives up 0 bases and J gives up 1 base, and the segment between their germline ends measures 11 bases. In the germline V gene (reference sequence), CDR1 corresponds to SGHNT and CDR2 to YYREEE. The CDR3 runs 15 residues from the cysteine to the phenylalanine. Only the CDR3 DNA stays, 45 bases, in frame from base 1. In total, approximately 700 healthy bone marrow donors made up the cohort. At the time of sampling, every cohort member was nominally healthy, though immune exposures that went unrecorded were likely present. The donor was CMV seronegative and belonged to the group of 320 or so seronegative cohort members. A peripheral blood sample was collected from each donor, and TCR beta sequencing was performed on peripheral blood mononuclear cells. Genomic DNA extraction from the blood cell samples was performed with the Qiagen DNeasy Blood Extraction Kit.

This entry comes from a study of cytomegalovirus exposure and HLA in healthy donors (TCRdb year 2017). About the study as a whole: In an earlier analysis of 450 to 750 of the donors, 276 Gb of sequence data and 117 million unique TCR beta sequences from roughly 200 million T cells were reported. The T cell repertoires of under 750 subjects were profiled by immunosequencing and related to cytomegalovirus serostatus. Genome-wide SNP genotypes for about three fifths of the roughly 670 donors were used in a later genetic analysis, which treated that subset as a discovery cohort. The study aimed to test whether cataloging public T cell receptors could reveal signatures of past pathogen exposure. The genetic ancestry cluster associated with self-reported Caucasian donors included approximately 85% of the roughly 400 genotyped donors. Across under 500 genotyped donors of the cohort, an average of roughly 230,000 unique TCR beta nucleotide sequences per donor were sequenced, and about a sixth of those sequences were non-productive. Rather than drawing on any new phenotypic data, the later analysis identified candidate immune exposures from TCR beta sequences and the way those sequences occurred across donors. In an earlier analysis of more than 550 of the donors, high-throughput TCR beta sequencing was used to judge whether each TCR beta V gene segment behaved as functional or pseudogenic. HLA typing covered class I and class II loci at four-digit resolution. To predict cytomegalovirus infection status, the study combined high-throughput TCR immunosequencing, statistical association of individual TCRs with disease status, and machine learning. Donor age, sex, ethnicity and CMV serostatus were compiled alongside the repertoire data. All discovery cohort repertoires had been generated on a single sequencing platform. The number of typed donors differed by locus: 629-630 for A, B, C, DRB1 and DQB1; 522 for DQA1; approximately 610 for DPA1; and some 430 for DPB1. A separate validation cohort of about 110 different subjects was used in addition to the roughly 620-subject first cohort. Roughly 300 gigabases of sequencing data and roughly 80 million unique TCR sequences made up an early release that covered approximately 620 HLA-typed donors. Because of strong linkage in the cohort, five DR-DQ haplotypes were treated as single units for association and clustering. A later analysis re-analyzed previously published TCR beta repertoires from roughly 690 donors and added high-resolution HLA genotyping to study TCR occurrence patterns.

Results the study describes overall, beyond this receptor: It was suggested by the authors that the approach could potentially be generalized to other disease states and immunological phenotypes. A further reported finding was that TCR beta sequences accurately predicted the HLA-A and HLA-B alleles for most subjects in the first cohort. Most TCR sequences were observed very rarely across donors, whereas some public TCRs were present in many individuals. A cluster of highly shared sequence variants was judged likely to represent a technical artifact of the sequencing pipeline. The classifier was reported to diagnose cytomegalovirus status with high specificity and sensitivity in both the original cohort and the validation cohort. Because counts were too low, seventeen rarely observed V segments, including chromosome 9 orphons, were excluded from the earlier analysis of several hundred of the donors. Several of the top co-occurrence clusters appeared to be linked to parvovirus B19, influenza, CMV and Epstein-Barr virus, according to a later analysis. For the cohort, immune exposure information was limited to CMV serostatus. In this cohort, only TCR beta chains were sequenced, and detectable features were limited by the absence of alpha or paired-chain data. Some IMGT-functional V segments, including TRBV6-2 and TRBV6-3, could not be distinguished by the 87-base-pair reads and were therefore excluded. Most CMV-associated TCR beta chains appeared to be HLA-restricted in a later analysis, and the HLA associations seemed to be driven largely by CMV exposure. Correlated functional status among segregating V segments might be attributable to linkage disequilibrium, but an unknown experimental factor could not be ruled out. At a false discovery rate of 0.05, a later analysis linked about 17,000 TCR beta sequences to specific HLA alleles. The study listed 164 TCR beta chains as associated with cytomegalovirus. Strong co-occurrence of HLA alleles, especially DR and DQ, made assigning TCR associations to individual alleles difficult. Because some donors lacked HLA typing at each locus, the association tests relied only on the typed subset. In a later genetic analysis, a missense DCLRE1C variant was associated with V-gene and J-gene trimming of TCR beta chains, and the association was replicated in an independent cohort. In an earlier analysis of under 600 of the donors, most TCR beta V segments were observed in productive rearrangements about 87% or about 30% of the time, broadly matching IMGT annotations. A later analysis found that HLA-associated TCR beta chains were more clonally expanded and had lower generation probabilities than equally common non-associated chains. In a later analysis, the rate of TCR association differed among HLA loci, with DRB1 alleles having the most associated TCRs and HLA-C alleles having the fewest. Compared with the roughly 700-donor mean, donors in an Asian-associated ancestry cluster had fewer N-insertions in productive TCRs, according to a later genetic analysis. In vitro tests confirmed that a few of the cytomegalovirus-associated TCR beta chains recognize cytomegalovirus antigens. Presence/absence analyses assumed roughly uniform sequencing depth across donors, an assumption that may not hold.

Preparation of the library involved the immunoSEQ multiplex PCR assay. The multiplex PCR relied on a mix of 60 forward primers for TCR Vbeta segments and 13 reverse primers for TCR Jbeta segments. A multiplex PCR assay on genomic DNA amplified the CDR3 region of rearranged TCR beta genes. The Illumina HiSeq System was used to sequence the amplified TCR beta libraries as 87-base-pair reads. Under the source paper's analysis protocol: Across the 500 to 850 repertoires, a later analysis counted 80 million or so unique TCR beta chains, some 11 million of which were shared by at least two donors. To remove PCR and sequencing errors, raw reads were error-corrected and collapsed into unique sequences using a nearest-neighbor algorithm that merged closely related sequences. To assign V, D and J gene segments, CDR3 sequences were aligned to IMGT reference sequences. For a sequence to be retained, a match of at least six nucleotides was required to both a V gene segment and a J gene segment. A rearrangement counted as productive if the CDR3 had no stop codons and remained in frame with V and J, and every other rearrangement counted as non-productive. Following IMGT convention, CDR3 was defined as the stretch from the second conserved V-encoded cysteine up to the conserved J-encoded phenylalanine. Sequences without an unambiguous match to a single V gene segment were excluded from the earlier analysis of 450 to 750 of the donors. In an earlier analysis of some 590 of the donors, V segments were called functional above 56.7% productive rearrangements and were called segregating when the between-donor standard deviation exceeded 5%. A statistical classification framework was developed to diagnose cytomegalovirus status using the catalog of TCR beta chain sequences. V and J gene assignment, in a later analysis, came from comparing TCR nucleotide sequences with IMGT/GENE-DB human TR gene sequences. The TCRdist pipeline was used in a later analysis to assign CDR3 sequences and most-parsimonious VDJ recombination scenarios. In a later analysis, every TCR beta chain was defined by the combination of its CDR3 amino acid sequence and its V-gene family, and reads without a unique V-gene family were dropped. In a later analysis, approximately 590 highly shared, low-generation-probability nucleotide sequences were removed to address suspected cross-contamination and a sequencing artifact. In a later analysis, a clonal expansion index was calculated for each public chain from normalized within-repertoire ranks of inferred template counts. Generation probabilities in a later analysis came from a VDJ recombination model fitted to out-of-frame rearrangements, and those results were checked against IGoR. In a later analysis, TCR-TCR, TCR-HLA and TCR-CMV co-occurrence was scored with hypergeometric tests, and a repertoire-size bias correction was applied to TCR pairs. A later analysis estimated false discovery rates by permuting HLA or CMV assignments 20 times. In a later analysis, co-occurring TCRs were grouped with DBSCAN, and TCRdist sequence similarity was added when clustering was performed within HLA-allele-positive subsets. Repertoires with fewer than 30,000 or more than 120,000 public chains, plus five repertoires with anomalous nucleotide sharing, were excluded from co-occurrence clustering. Drawn from immuneACCESS, this table holds only the in-frame rearrangements with V and J called that TCRdb kept. Clones are partly lost; checked studies trace under half to an unresolved V gene and leave the rest unexplained. That table furnishes V, J and clone size, whereas the DNA furnished D and trimming. The sample yields 75,000 to 95,000 clones; 50% to 75% were counted once. 3.9% of the sample belongs to the ten largest clones.

Sequencing used PBMCs. The receptor was derived from a man aged 25 to 45 in good health and CMV-seronegative. The rearranged chain carries TRBV5-4 and TRBJ2-7; 5 matching bases give a weak D call of TRBD1. The sequenced DNA is TGTGCCAGCAGCTTGGGAGGCCAGGGATCCTACGAGCAGTACTTC. This yields the protein CASSLGGQGSYEQYF.